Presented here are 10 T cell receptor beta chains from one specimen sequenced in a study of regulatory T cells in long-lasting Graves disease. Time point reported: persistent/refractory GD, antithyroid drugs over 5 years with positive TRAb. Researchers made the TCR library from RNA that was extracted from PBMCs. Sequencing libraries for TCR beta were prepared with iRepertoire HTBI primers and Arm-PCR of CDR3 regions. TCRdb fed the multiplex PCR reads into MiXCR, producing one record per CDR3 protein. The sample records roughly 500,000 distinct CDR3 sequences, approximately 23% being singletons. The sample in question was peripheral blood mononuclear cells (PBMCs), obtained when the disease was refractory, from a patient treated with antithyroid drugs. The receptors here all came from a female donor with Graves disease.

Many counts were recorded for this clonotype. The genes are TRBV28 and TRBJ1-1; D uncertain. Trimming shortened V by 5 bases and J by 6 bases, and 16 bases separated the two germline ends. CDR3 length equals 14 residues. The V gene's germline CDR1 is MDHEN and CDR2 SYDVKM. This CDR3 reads CASSLPGRESEAFF. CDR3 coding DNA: TGTGCCAGCAGTCTACCGGGCCGTGAGTCTGAAGCTTTCTTT.

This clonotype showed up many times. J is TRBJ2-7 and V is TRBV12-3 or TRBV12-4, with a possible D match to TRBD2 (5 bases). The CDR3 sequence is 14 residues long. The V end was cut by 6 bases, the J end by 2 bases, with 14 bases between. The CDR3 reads CASRRTDNAYEQYF. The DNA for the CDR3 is TGTGCCAGCAGGAGGACTGATAACGCCTACGAGCAGTACTTC.

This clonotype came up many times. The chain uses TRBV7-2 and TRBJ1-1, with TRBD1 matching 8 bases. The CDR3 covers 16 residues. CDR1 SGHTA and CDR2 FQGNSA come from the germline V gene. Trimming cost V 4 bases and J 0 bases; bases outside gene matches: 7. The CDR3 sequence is CASSSGTGLMNTEAFF. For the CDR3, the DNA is TGTGCCAGCAGCTCCGGGACAGGTCTAATGAACACTGAAGCTTTCTTT.

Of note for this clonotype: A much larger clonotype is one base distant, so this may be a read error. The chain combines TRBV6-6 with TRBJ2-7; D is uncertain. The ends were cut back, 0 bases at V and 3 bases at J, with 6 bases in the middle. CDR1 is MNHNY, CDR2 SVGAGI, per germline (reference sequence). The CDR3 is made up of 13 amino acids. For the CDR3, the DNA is TGTGCCAGCAGTTACTCGATCAGCTACGAGCAGTACTTC. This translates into CASSYSISYEQYF.

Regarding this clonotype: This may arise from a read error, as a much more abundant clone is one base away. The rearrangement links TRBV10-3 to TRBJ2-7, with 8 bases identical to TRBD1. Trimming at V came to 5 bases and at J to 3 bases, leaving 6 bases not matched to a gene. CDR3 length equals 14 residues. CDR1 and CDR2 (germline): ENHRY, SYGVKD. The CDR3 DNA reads TGTGCCATCAGTCCCACCGGGACAGGCTACGAGCAGTACTTC. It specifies CAISPTGTGYEQYF.

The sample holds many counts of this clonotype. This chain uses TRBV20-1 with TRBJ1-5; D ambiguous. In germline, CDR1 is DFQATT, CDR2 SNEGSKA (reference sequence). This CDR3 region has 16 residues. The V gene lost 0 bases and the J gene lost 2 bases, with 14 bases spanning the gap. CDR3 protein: CSARDSTGGGNQPQHF. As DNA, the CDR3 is TGCAGTGCTAGAGATAGCACCGGAGGAGGCAATCAGCCCCAGCATTTT.

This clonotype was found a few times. The CDR3 nucleotides read TGTGCCAGCAGGTCGGTACAGGGGTATACTGAAGCTTTCTTT. It codes for CASRSVQGYTEAFF. The gene calls are TRBV6-4 and TRBJ1-1; 7 bases are shared with TRBD1. From germline, CDR1 is MRHNA and CDR2 SNTAGT. The CDR3 runs to 14 residues. V gave up 6 bases and J gave up 5 bases; unmatched junction bases: 9.

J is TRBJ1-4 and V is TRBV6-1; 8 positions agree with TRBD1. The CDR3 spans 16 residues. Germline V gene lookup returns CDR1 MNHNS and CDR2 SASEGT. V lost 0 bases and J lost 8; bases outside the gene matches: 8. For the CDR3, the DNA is TGTGCCAGCAGTGAAGCCCTAGGACAGGGAGGCGAAAAACTGTTTTTT. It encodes CASSEALGQGGEKLFF.

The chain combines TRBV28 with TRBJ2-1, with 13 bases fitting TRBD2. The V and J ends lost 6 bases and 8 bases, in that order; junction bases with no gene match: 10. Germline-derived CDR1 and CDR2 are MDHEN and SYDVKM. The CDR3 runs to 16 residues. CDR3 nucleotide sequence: TGTGCCAGCAGAGATTCGACTAGCGGGAGGCCGGATGAGCAGTTCTTC. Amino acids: CASRDSTSGRPDEQFF.

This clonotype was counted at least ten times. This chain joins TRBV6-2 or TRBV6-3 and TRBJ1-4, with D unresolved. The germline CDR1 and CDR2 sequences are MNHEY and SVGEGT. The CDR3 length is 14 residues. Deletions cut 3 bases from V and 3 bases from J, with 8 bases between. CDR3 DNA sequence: TGTGCCAGCAGTTATACAGACGCTAATGAAAAACTGTTTTTT. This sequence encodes CASSYTDANEKLFF.